These 31 T cell receptor beta chains came from one sample sequenced in a study of T cells after yellow fever vaccination. TCRdb recomputed calls from the 5' RACE reads with MiXCR, one row per CDR3 protein. The sample lists 160,000 or so distinct CDR3 sequences; less than 9% were seen once. The sequenced sample was CD4+ T cells sorted from PBMCs, obtained around 5 days after the first yellow fever vaccination. These receptors originate from a man between 18 and 35 years old who received the YFV17D yellow fever vaccine.

Ten or more counts support this clonotype. J is TRBJ1-2 and V is TRBV4-3, with 7 bases matching TRBD1. Germline-derived CDR1 and CDR2 are LGHNA and YSLEER. The CDR3 extends over 18 amino acids. V lost 0 bases and J lost 0; bases outside the gene matches: 10. This CDR3 reads CASSQDWGQQLSNYGYTF. The CDR3 DNA is TGCGCCAGCAGCCAAGACTGGGGACAGCAGCTTTCTAACTATGGCTACACCTTC.

The J gene is TRBJ1-4, the V gene TRBV18, with D possibly TRBD1 on 5 matching bases. The germline gives CDR1 KGHSH, CDR2 LQKENI. Between the trimmed V and J ends, which lost 3 bases and 4 bases, there was a span of 12 bases. The CDR3 loop spans 15 amino acids. The CDR3 reads CASSPQTASNEKLFF. Here the CDR3 DNA reads TGTGCCAGCTCACCCCAGACAGCGAGTAATGAAAAACTGTTTTTT. Full variable domain (outside the CDR3, taken from reference TRBV18 and TRBJ1-4): NAGVMQNPRHLVRRRGQEARLRCSPMKGHSHVYWYRQLPEEGLKFMVYLQKENIIDESGMPKERFSAEFPKEGPSILRIQQVVRGDSAAYFCASSPQTASNEKLFFGSGTQLSVL.

This clonotype was found many times. The chain has TRBV12-3 or TRBV12-4 and TRBJ2-4; 8 nucleotides line up with TRBD1. There are 14 residues in the CDR3. The J segment lost 5 bases and the V segment lost 5 bases, leaving 5 bases of the junction unmatched. The CDR3 DNA sequence: TGTGCCAGCAGTCCTTCAGGGGGCGAAAACATTCAGTACTTC. It translates to CASSPSGGENIQYF.

In this sample, this clonotype turned up many times. The V call is TRBV5-6, the J call TRBJ2-5; 7 nucleotides align to TRBD2. Germline CDR1 SGHDT, CDR2 YYEEEE. The CDR3 spans 14 residues. Unmatched junction bases numbered 10, after V lost 6 bases and J lost 5 bases. The CDR3 bases are TGTGCCAGCAACCGGGGGGTTGGCGTGGAGACCCAGTACTTC. As protein: CASNRGVGVETQYF.

This clonotype was detected a few times. The chain is built from TRBV3-1 and TRBJ1-5; TRBD1 is a possible D gene (5 bases). With 3 bases removed from V and 6 bases from J, the gap between germline ends came to 12 bases. In germline, CDR1 is LGHDT, CDR2 YNNKEL (reference sequence). The CDR3 is 14 amino acids. CDR3 protein: CASSQGWGPQPQHF. CDR3 in DNA: TGTGCCAGCAGCCAGGGTTGGGGACCTCAGCCCCAGCATTTT. Combining the CDR3 with reference TRBV3-1 and TRBJ1-5 gives the whole variable domain DTAVSQTPKYLVTQMGNDKSIKCEQNLGHDTMYWYKQDSKKFLKIMFSYNNKELIINETVPNRFSPKSPDKAHLNLHINSLELGDSAVYFCASSQGWGPQPQHFGDGTRLSIL.

The chain is built from TRBV5-1 and TRBJ2-1; 9 bases align to TRBD1. J lost 3 bases, V lost 4 bases, and 8 bases had no gene match. Germline V gene lookup returns CDR1 SGHRS and CDR2 YFSETQ. The CDR3 totals 16 residues. The CDR3 spells CASSLIQGADYNEQFF. In nucleotides, the CDR3 is TGCGCCAGCAGCCTAATACAGGGGGCTGACTACAATGAGCAGTTCTTC.

There are many counts of this clonotype. This chain uses TRBV7-9 with TRBJ2-1; D is uncertain. The germline V and J ends were trimmed by 3 bases and 5 bases, with 11 bases remaining between them. The CDR3 has 14 amino acids. Germline V CDR1 and CDR2: SEHNR, FQNEAQ (reference sequence). The DNA of the CDR3 is TGTGCCAGCAGCTTTTGGGCTGTTGACAATGAGCAGTTCTTC. It yields the protein CASSFWAVDNEQFF. Complete variable domain (other parts from reference TRBV7-9 and TRBJ2-1): DTGVSQNPRHKITKRGQNVTFRCDPISEHNRLYWYRQTLGQGPEFLTYFQNEAQLEKSRLLSDRFSAERPKGSFSTLEIQRTEQGDSAMYLCASSFWAVDNEQFFGPGTRLTVL.

This clonotype was recorded many times. This chain joins TRBV6-5 and TRBJ2-1, with D maybe TRBD1 (6 bases). Germline lookup yields CDR1 MNHEY and CDR2 SVGAGI. V was clipped by 6 bases and J by 5 bases, with 11 bases between them. The CDR3 sequence is 13 residues long. This CDR3 is CASRRTANNEQFF. In DNA form, the CDR3 reads TGTGCCAGCAGGAGGACAGCCAACAATGAGCAGTTCTTC.

This clonotype was counted between two and nine times. The V gene is TRBV5-6, the J gene TRBJ2-7; the D is unclear. Germline V gene sequence: CDR1 SGHDT, CDR2 YYEEEE. The CDR3 is 13 residues long. Deletions cut 3 bases from V and 0 bases from J, with 7 bases between. CDR3 loop: CASSSSISYEQYV. As DNA, the CDR3 is TGTGCCAGCAGCTCCAGTATCTCCTACGAGCAGTACGTC.

This clonotype appeared a few times. This chain links TRBV5-1 with TRBJ1-2, with 7 positions matching TRBD1. The V and J ends lost 0 bases and 8 bases, in that order; junction bases with no gene match: 4. This CDR3 contains 13 residues. In germline, CDR1 is SGHRS, CDR2 YFSETQ. CDR3 sequence reads: CASSLAQGEGYTF. CDR3 nucleotide sequence: TGCGCCAGCAGCTTGGCCCAGGGGGAAGGCTACACCTTC.

In this sample, this clonotype turned up many times. The chain carries TRBV4-1 and TRBJ1-5; D possibly corresponds to TRBD1 (6 bases). Germline-derived CDR1 and CDR2 are MGHRA and YSYEKL. The CDR3 is 15 amino acids. The V and J ends lost 2 bases and 0 bases respectively, with 8 bases between them. The CDR3 protein is CASSQHRDSNQPQHF. The CDR3 DNA reads as TGCGCCAGCAGCCAACACAGGGATAGCAATCAGCCCCAGCATTTT.

This clonotype occurred many times. The chain combines TRBV7-9 with TRBJ2-5; D ambiguous. In germline, CDR1 is SEHNR, CDR2 FQNEAQ (reference sequence). There are 12 residues in the CDR3. V was pared by 3 bases and J by 0 bases, with 2 bases between. The chain's CDR3 is CASSFYQETQYF. The CDR3 DNA reads as TGTGCCAGCAGCTTCTACCAAGAGACCCAGTACTTC.

This clonotype was detected only a few times. The rearrangement links TRBV6-1 to TRBJ1-1; TRBD1 aligns across 8 bases. V lost 5 bases and J lost 7; bases outside the gene matches: 6. CDR1 and CDR2 (germline): MNHNS, SASEGT. CDR3 length: 13 residues. The CDR3 is CASSPPGQVEAFF. CDR3 coding DNA: TGTGCCAGCAGTCCTCCGGGACAGGTTGAAGCTTTCTTT.

This clonotype was recorded many times. The V gene is TRBV5-1, the J gene TRBJ2-5; 9 positions match TRBD1. CDR3 length equals 15 residues. V trimming: 4 bases; J trimming: 2 bases; junction bases outside the gene matches: 6. Germline CDR1 reads SGHRS; CDR2 reads YFSETQ. The CDR3: CASSPTGGKQETQYF. The DNA for the CDR3 is TGCGCCAGCAGCCCCACAGGGGGCAAACAAGAGACCCAGTACTTC.

A few counts support this clonotype. The chain uses TRBV4-2 and TRBJ2-2, with D possibly TRBD2 on 5 matching bases. Germline V gives CDR1 LGHNA, CDR2 YNFKEQ. Trimming shortened V by 0 bases and J by 0 bases, and 14 bases separated the two germline ends. The CDR3 contains 18 residues. The CDR3 region is CASSQDLATRTNTGELFF. The CDR3 coding sequence is TGTGCCAGCAGCCAAGATCTCGCTACTAGAACGAACACCGGGGAGCTGTTTTTT.

This clonotype was detected only a few times. V usage is TRBV6-2 or TRBV6-3 and J usage is TRBJ2-2; D possibly uses TRBD1 or TRBD2 (5 bases each). The CDR3 extends over 14 amino acids. The V end was cut by 5 bases, the J end by 9 bases, with 16 bases between. The germline gives CDR1 MNHEY, CDR2 SVGEGT. DNA for the CDR3: TGTGCCAGCAGTCCCCGGGGCGCTCGACGGGAGCTGTTTTTT. Translated, it gives CASSPRGARRELFF.

This clonotype was recorded many times. This chain joins TRBV18 and TRBJ2-7; no definite D call. CDR3 length: 14 residues. Trimming stripped 1 base from V and 3 bases from J, with 10 bases between. Per germline, CDR1 KGHSH and CDR2 LQKENI. The CDR3 DNA reads as TGTGCCAGCTCACCACGCAACACCAACTACGAGCAGTACTTC. It specifies CASSPRNTNYEQYF. Combining the CDR3 with reference TRBV18 and TRBJ2-7 gives the whole variable domain NAGVMQNPRHLVRRRGQEARLRCSPMKGHSHVYWYRQLPEEGLKFMVYLQKENIIDESGMPKERFSAEFPKEGPSILRIQQVVRGDSAAYFCASSPRNTNYEQYFGPGTRLTVT.

This clonotype occurred many times. This CDR3 is CASSTVAGGLNNEQFF. CDR3 in DNA: TGCGCCAGCAGCACTGTAGCGGGGGGGCTGAACAATGAGCAGTTCTTC. This chain links TRBV5-1 with TRBJ2-1; 11 bases map to TRBD2. The CDR3 is 16 amino acids. With 4 bases clipped from V and 5 bases from J, the junction kept 8 bases outside the gene matches. Per germline, CDR1 SGHRS and CDR2 YFSETQ.

There are a few counts of this clonotype. CDR3 protein: CATSGEGPEAFF. The DNA of the CDR3 is TGTGCCACCAGTGGAGAAGGTCCTGAAGCTTTCTTT. The chain employs TRBV24-1 and TRBJ1-1; D remains ambiguous. Trimming took off 5 bases at V and 6 bases at J, with 9 bases between the two ends. The CDR3 covers 12 residues. Germline V gene data show CDR1 as KGHDR and CDR2 as SFDVKD.

This clonotype was seen repeatedly, ten times or more. The chain has TRBV18 and TRBJ2-5, with TRBD1 matching over 7 bases. The J segment lost 12 bases and the V segment lost 3 bases, leaving 13 bases of the junction unmatched. The CDR3 is 14 residues long. The V gene's germline CDR1 is KGHSH and CDR2 LQKENI. The CDR3 loop reads CASSPEQGQEKEYF. Written as DNA, the CDR3 is TGTGCCAGCTCACCGGAACAGGGGCAAGAGAAAGAGTACTTC.

This clonotype appeared many times. The V call is TRBV5-1, the J call TRBJ2-5, with a weak D call TRBD1 (6 bases). Germline assignment: CDR1 SGHRS and CDR2 YFSETQ. V was pared by 7 bases and J by 5 bases, with 15 bases between. CDR3 length equals 13 residues. The CDR3 is CASGRGGSETQYF. The CDR3 DNA reads as TGCGCCAGCGGCAGGGGCGGTAGTGAGACCCAGTACTTC.

This clonotype was seen once. V usage is TRBV30 and J usage is TRBJ1-6; 9 bases map to TRBD1. The junction had 3 bases not matched to a gene; V was cut back by 2 bases and J by 10 bases. In germline, CDR1 is GTSNPN, CDR2 SVGIG (reference sequence). The CDR3 contains 13 residues. CDR3 sequence reads: CAWSLTGGSPLHF. The CDR3, as DNA: TGTGCCTGGAGTTTAACAGGGGGCTCACCCCTCCACTTT.

The chain carries TRBV5-1 and TRBJ2-5, with D possibly matching TRBD1 (5 bases). CDR1 and CDR2 (germline): SGHRS, YFSETQ. This CDR3 spans 13 amino acids. The ends were cut back, 4 bases at V and 5 bases at J, with 12 bases in the middle. The CDR3 coding sequence is TGCGCCAGCAGCCGACAGATTTCGGAGACCCAGTACTTC. Its translation: CASSRQISETQYF.

The rearrangement links TRBV12-3 or TRBV12-4 to TRBJ2-2; D unresolved. CDR3 length: 15 amino acids. Trimming left V 5 bases short and J 1 base short, with 11 bases between. CDR3 nucleotides: TGTGCCAGCAGTGCTACAGCCAGGAACACCGGGGAGCTGTTTTTT. It encodes CASSATARNTGELFF.

This clonotype was observed at least ten times. This chain joins TRBV6-5 and TRBJ1-2; D is ambiguous. V dropped 6 bases and J dropped 4 bases, with 12 bases sitting between them. The CDR3 has 13 residues. Per the germline V gene, CDR1 is MNHEY and CDR2 is SVGAGI. In nucleotides, the CDR3 is TGTGCCAGCAGGGCGCAGATACGCTATGGCTACACCTTC. As protein: CASRAQIRYGYTF.

This clonotype turned up a few times. The chain uses TRBV7-2 and TRBJ1-2; 7 bases map to TRBD1. The V segment lost 5 bases and the J segment 6 bases; nucleotides outside the gene matches: 6. The CDR3 spans 13 residues. Germline V gene data show CDR1 as SGHTA and CDR2 as FQGNSA. The CDR3 DNA sequence: TGTGCCAGCAGCCCAAGACAGGGAGATGGCTACACCTTC. Its protein product is CASSPRQGDGYTF.

This clonotype was seen at least ten times. The chain is built from TRBV7-2 and TRBJ2-5; TRBD2 agrees at 9 bases. The J segment lost 2 bases and the V segment lost 1 base, leaving 5 bases of the junction unmatched. Per germline, CDR1 SGHTA and CDR2 FQGNSA. This CDR3 has 16 residues. As DNA, the CDR3 is TGTGCCAGCAGCTTAGGGGCTAGCGGGATTCAAGAGACCCAGTACTTC. This sequence encodes CASSLGASGIQETQYF.

This clonotype was found a few times. The chain carries TRBV15 and TRBJ2-1, with D possibly being TRBD2 (7 bases). CDR3 size: 18 residues. CDR1 LNHNV and CDR2 YYDKDF come from the germline V gene (reference sequence). V lost 5 bases, J lost 7 bases, and 27 bases lay in between. For the CDR3, the DNA is TGTGCCACCAGCTCCCCCCTCTCGGGGGGCCTTGGGAAGAATGAGCAGTTCTTC. Its translation is CATSSPLSGGLGKNEQFF.

This clonotype was counted ten times or more. The J gene is TRBJ2-7, the V gene TRBV6-1; D ambiguous. This CDR3 contains 12 residues. Germline V gene lookup returns CDR1 MNHNS and CDR2 SASEGT. V was cut by 1 base and J by 6 bases, with 7 bases left in between. This CDR3 is CASSEGESEQYV. Written as DNA, the CDR3 is TGTGCCAGCAGTGAAGGGGAATCCGAGCAGTACGTC.

This chain joins TRBV6-2 or TRBV6-3 and TRBJ2-7; 8 nucleotides align to TRBD1. The CDR3 runs to 15 residues. Germline CDR1 reads MNHEY; CDR2 reads SVGEGT. The V and J ends lost 6 bases and 1 base, in that order; junction bases with no gene match: 8. This chain's CDR3 is CASSATGQGSYEQYF. CDR3 sequence (DNA): TGTGCCAGCAGCGCGACCGGACAGGGTTCCTACGAGCAGTACTTC.

This chain links TRBV14 with TRBJ1-2, with 10 bases aligning to TRBD1. The length of the CDR3 is 17 residues. Germline CDR1 and CDR2: SGHDN and FVKESK. Trimming took 4 bases from V and 4 from J; bases not matched to a gene: 12. CDR3 in DNA: TGTGCCAGCAGCCGCCTGGGGGACAGGGGCTCTTCCTATGGCTACACCTTC. This translates into CASSRLGDRGSSYGYTF.